This T cell receptor (beta chain) was captured in a study of cytomegalovirus exposure and HLA in healthy donors. Study results and caveats: Upon later analysis, HLA-associated TCR beta chains proved more clonally expanded than other, equally common chains.

On this clone itself: No antigen is known for it.

60 Vbeta and 13 Jbeta primers were used in PCR. The method was immunoSEQ multiplex PCR; TCRdb's version includes in-frame clones alone and lacks a portion of them. The sample contains roughly 86,000 clones, just over 70% of which appear only once. The sample comprised PBMCs. The source is a man between 60 and 75 years old in good health and CMV-seronegative.

CDR3 in DNA: TGTGCCAGCAGTTTATTCGGTCAGCCCCAGCATTTT. Translated: CASSLFGQPQHF. This sequence joins TRBV27 and TRBJ1-5; D is unresolved. Germline V gene sequence: CDR1 MNHEY, CDR2 SMNVEV (reference sequence). V was clipped by 1 base and J by 6 bases, with 4 bases between them. The CDR3 runs to 12 residues.